This TCR beta chain was retrieved from a study of blood T cell repertoires in COVID-19. At the level of the study: Samples taken during acute and convalescent COVID-19 were collected in the United States, Italy and Spain.

Assay: immunoSEQ multiplex PCR; the TCRdb copy retains only in-frame clones and omits some. The data contain hundreds of thousands of clones, approximately 92% of them singletons. The CDR3 runs to 14 residues. V lost 7 bases, J lost 8 bases, and 11 bases stayed unmatched. Germline lookup yields CDR1 SNHLY and CDR2 FYNNEI. The chain is built from TRBV2 and TRBJ2-4; 7 nucleotides agree with TRBD2. Material for sequencing was PBMCs or T cells enriched from blood (not recorded which). The sequence was collected from a man in his thirties or forties who had recovered from COVID-19. The CDR3 is CASTAGGISDIQYF. CDR3 DNA: TGTGCCAGCACGGCCGGGGGGATTTCGGACATTCAGTACTTC.